Described below is a single TCR beta chain sequence and its context. What it recognizes is unknown. One end of the junction is discordant with germline, which a read error may explain. Germline V gene sequence: CDR1 MNHNY, CDR2 SVGAGI (reference sequence). The CDR3 is made up of 13 amino acids. The data originate from a study of cytomegalovirus exposure and HLA in healthy donors. Findings and caveats of the study: Most subjects' HLA-A and HLA-B alleles were reportedly predicted from TCR beta sequences.

Researchers ran the PCR with 60 Vbeta and 13 Jbeta primers. Produced via immunoSEQ multiplex PCR; TCRdb's table is partial and in-frame only. Counted here are some 140,000 clones, about 80% occurring once; the ten biggest clones make up 2.2%. Sequenced input: PBMCs. The V gene is TRBV6-6, the J gene TRBJ2-7, with a possible D match to TRBD2 (6 bases). The receptor's source is a young man in good health and CMV-seronegative. Written as DNA, the CDR3 is TGTGCCGGCAGTTTACGACTAGGGGACGAGCAGTACTTC. It codes for CAGSLRLGDEQYF.